One and the same sample provided the 32 T cell receptor beta chains below, sequenced in a study of human T cells and chemical hapten exposure. TCRdb analysed the RACE reads with MiXCR anew, one entry per CDR3 protein. Altogether about 130,000 distinct CDR3 sequences are present, more than 7.5% being singletons, with the ten largest covering approximately 1.6%. The time point denotes: healthy volunteer bleed at 2 weeks. Sequencing started from total RNA isolated from unfractionated whole blood. The sequencing input was whole blood. These receptors were taken from a male donor in good health. Some clones in this sample may be carry-over from other donors' samples.

This clonotype was counted a few times. The chain links TRBV6-2 or TRBV6-3 to TRBJ1-5; D is undetermined. V lost 2 bases to trimming and J lost 0 bases, with 8 bases between them. This CDR3 comprises 15 residues. The V gene's germline CDR1 is MNHEY and CDR2 SVGEGT. The CDR3, as DNA: TGTGCCAGCAGTTACCTCAGTAATAGCAATCAGCCCCAGCATTTT. Amino acid sequence: CASSYLSNSNQPQHF.

This clonotype occurred a few times. The gene calls are TRBV20-1 and TRBJ2-5, with TRBD2 matching 9 bases. Trimming removed 6 bases from V and 2 bases from J; junction bases left unmatched: 13. The CDR3 has 16 amino acids. Germline V CDR1 and CDR2: DFQATT, SNEGSKA (reference sequence). CDR3 loop: CSAQGVAGVPQETQYF. The CDR3 DNA follows: TGCAGTGCGCAGGGGGTAGCGGGGGTACCTCAAGAGACCCAGTACTTC.

There are many counts of this clonotype. The rearrangement links TRBV7-3 to TRBJ2-3, with TRBD2 matching 11 bases. CDR1 is SGHTA, CDR2 FQGTGA, per germline. CDR3 length: 15 residues. V lost 6 bases and J lost 1; bases outside the gene matches: 3. The DNA of the CDR3 is TGTGCCAGCAGATTGACTAGCGGGGGCACAGATACGCAGTATTTT. This codes for CASRLTSGGTDTQYF.

This clonotype was observed a few times. The chain recombines TRBV12-3 or TRBV12-4 with TRBJ1-2; 12 bases fit TRBD1. The V gene end was trimmed by 6 bases and the J gene end by 4 bases; junction bases not matched to a gene: 12. This CDR3 is built from 17 residues. CDR3 protein: CASRLGTGGAWRYGYTF. CDR3 nucleotide sequence: TGTGCCAGCAGGCTAGGGACAGGGGGCGCGTGGCGCTATGGCTACACCTTC.

This clonotype was recorded a few times. The chain is built from TRBV5-1 and TRBJ1-1; D is unresolved. Germline values: CDR1 SGHRS, CDR2 YFSETQ. The CDR3 loop spans 13 amino acids. The V and J ends lost 3 bases and 1 base respectively, with 7 bases between them. The CDR3: CASSSERNTEAFF. The CDR3 DNA reads as TGCGCCAGCAGCTCCGAAAGGAACACTGAAGCTTTCTTT.

This clonotype was counted between two and nine times. This sequence joins TRBV10-3 and TRBJ1-2; no clear D gene. The germline V gene encodes CDR1 ENHRY and CDR2 SYGVKD. There are 11 residues in the CDR3. V was shortened by 7 bases and J by 7 bases, with 10 bases between the two germline ends. This CDR3 reads CAITLIRGYTF. In nucleotides, the CDR3 is TGTGCCATCACCCTGATCCGTGGCTACACCTTC.

This clonotype was seen only a few times. The conserved phenylalanine or tryptophan normally closing the CDR3 is absent here, so this likely arose from a read error. The chain employs TRBV27 and TRBJ2-7, with D unresolved. This CDR3 region has 13 residues. In germline, CDR1 is MNHEY, CDR2 SMNVEV (reference sequence). V was shortened by 5 bases and J by 3 bases, with 11 bases between the two germline ends. CDR3 DNA: TGTGCCAGCAGTCCCACACCAATCTACGAGCAGTACTCC. It codes for CASSPTPIYEQYS.

This clonotype came up a few times. In DNA, the CDR3 is TGTGCCATCCGGACTAGCGGAGTCACAGATACGCAGTATTTT. This gives the protein CAIRTSGVTDTQYF. The chain combines TRBV10-3 with TRBJ2-3; 10 nucleotides match TRBD2. CDR1 ENHRY and CDR2 SYGVKD come from the germline V gene. The CDR3 extends over 14 amino acids. The junction had 4 bases not matched to a gene; V was cut back by 8 bases and J by 2 bases.

This clonotype was counted at least ten times. The chain links TRBV9 to TRBJ1-6; a weak D match, TRBD1 (5 bases). Deletions cut 0 bases from V and 5 bases from J, with 9 bases between. The CDR3 is 15 amino acids. From germline, CDR1 is SGDLS and CDR2 YYNGEE. DNA for the CDR3: TGTGCCAGCAGCGTAGCCCTACAGGATAATTCACCCCTCCACTTT. This gives the protein CASSVALQDNSPLHF.

The chain joins TRBV15 to TRBJ2-3; tentative D call: TRBD2 (6 bases). Germline V gives CDR1 LNHNV, CDR2 YYDKDF (reference sequence). CDR3 length: 13 amino acids. The V end was cut by 9 bases, the J end by 2 bases, with 12 bases between. The DNA of the CDR3 is TGTGCCACAAGCGGGTGGATCACAGATACGCAGTATTTT. It translates to CATSGWITDTQYF.

This clonotype was found many times. V is TRBV25-1 and J is TRBJ2-7; 7 bases align to TRBD1. With V trimmed by 4 bases and J by 4 bases, 1 base remained unmatched. Germline assignment: CDR1 MGHDK and CDR2 SYGVNS. This CDR3 region has 12 residues. This CDR3 is CASSATGYEQYF. CDR3 DNA: TGTGCCAGCAGTGCGACAGGGTACGAGCAGTACTTC.

This clonotype was counted between two and nine times. CDR3 residues: CASSSRSGRAKNIQYF. For the CDR3, the DNA is TGTGCCAGCAGCTCTCGTAGCGGGAGGGCCAAAAACATTCAGTACTTC. The J gene is TRBJ2-4, the V gene TRBV7-9; TRBD2 agrees at 10 bases. Germline CDR1 is SEHNR and CDR2 is FQNEAQ (reference sequence). The junction had 4 bases not matched to a gene; V was cut back by 4 bases and J by 1 base. This CDR3 has 16 residues.

This clonotype has more than one count but fewer than ten. The chain has TRBV20-1 and TRBJ2-5; TRBD2 aligns across 7 bases. This CDR3 comprises 15 residues. Germline V gene data show CDR1 as DFQATT and CDR2 as SNEGSKA (reference sequence). After removal of 0 bases from V and 3 bases from J, the junction contained 7 bases not matched to a gene. This CDR3 reads CSARDERGGEETQYF. In nucleotides, the CDR3 is TGCAGTGCTAGAGATGAAAGGGGAGGGGAAGAGACCCAGTACTTC.

This clonotype was seen repeatedly, ten times or more. The chain links TRBV6-1 to TRBJ1-1; perhaps TRBD1 as D (5 bases). In germline, CDR1 is MNHNS, CDR2 SASEGT. The CDR3 runs 16 residues. Trimming left V 6 bases short and J 0 bases short, with 17 bases between. This CDR3 reads CASSPINRLLNTEAFF. As DNA, the CDR3 is TGTGCCAGCAGCCCCATCAACAGGCTCTTGAACACTGAAGCTTTCTTT.

This clonotype has a handful of counts. The chain links TRBV9 to TRBJ2-1; 8 nucleotides line up with TRBD1. This CDR3 comprises 15 residues. Germline V gene data show CDR1 as SGDLS and CDR2 as YYNGEE. The ends lost 0 bases at V and 5 bases at J; junction bases unmatched: 4. The CDR3 sequence: CASSVDGTGNNEQFF. For the CDR3, the DNA is TGTGCCAGCAGCGTAGACGGGACAGGTAACAATGAGCAGTTCTTC.

This clonotype has just a few counts. This chain connects TRBV20-1 to TRBJ2-3, with 8 nucleotides matching TRBD2. Losses at the gene ends were 3 bases for V and 6 bases for J; bases not matched to a gene: 2. CDR3 length: 12 residues. Germline lookup yields CDR1 DFQATT and CDR2 SNEGSKA (reference sequence). Here the CDR3 DNA reads TGCAGTGCTAGCGGGGGGGGGGATACGCAGTATTTT. This sequence encodes CSASGGGDTQYF.

This clonotype was seen a handful of times. The chain recombines TRBV29-1 with TRBJ1-1; 8 bases agree with TRBD1. CDR1 and CDR2 (germline): SQVTM, ANQGSEA. The V and J ends lost 7 bases and 4 bases, in that order; junction bases with no gene match: 11. This CDR3 contains 14 residues. The CDR3 loop is CSGRPGGWGTEAFF. The CDR3 bases are TGCAGCGGGCGGCCAGGGGGCTGGGGCACTGAAGCTTTCTTT.

This clonotype came up once. This chain links TRBV2 with TRBJ1-5; 7 nucleotides agree with TRBD1. This CDR3 is built from 14 residues. Germline values: CDR1 SNHLY, CDR2 FYNNEI. The V gene end was trimmed by 7 bases and the J gene end by 4 bases; junction bases not matched to a gene: 7. The CDR3 spells CASTETGRNQPQHF. In DNA form, the CDR3 reads TGTGCCAGCACCGAGACAGGGAGAAATCAGCCCCAGCATTTT.

Only a few counts were recorded for this clonotype. The gene calls are TRBV7-6 and TRBJ2-2; 11 nucleotides agree with TRBD2. Losses at the gene ends were 4 bases for V and 8 bases for J; bases not matched to a gene: 12. Germline-derived CDR1 and CDR2 are SGHVS and FNYEAQ. The CDR3 runs 17 residues. Here the CDR3 reads CASSSFELAGASGELFF. CDR3 coding DNA: TGTGCCAGCAGCTCCTTCGAACTAGCGGGAGCATCGGGGGAGCTGTTTTTT.

This clonotype was counted only a few times. The chain is built from TRBV7-9 and TRBJ1-1; D possibly corresponds to TRBD1 (5 bases). CDR3 length: 16 amino acids. The V gene lost 3 bases and the J gene lost 0 bases, with 14 bases spanning the gap. The germline gives CDR1 SEHNR, CDR2 FQNEAQ (reference sequence). CDR3 bases: TGTGCCAGCAGCTTGGGTCGGACACTCGTGAACACTGAAGCTTTCTTT. This gives the protein CASSLGRTLVNTEAFF.

This CDR3 is CASLLEDGGYTF. Here the CDR3 DNA reads TGTGCCAGCTTACTGGAGGATGGTGGCTACACCTTC. The chain combines TRBV18 with TRBJ1-2; no definite D call. The CDR3 is 12 amino acids. Germline V lookup: CDR1 KGHSH, CDR2 LQKENI. V lost 7 bases to trimming and J lost 7 bases, with 13 bases between them.

This clonotype was seen more than once but under ten times. This rearrangement joins TRBV12-3 or TRBV12-4 to TRBJ1-3; D not resolved. V was shortened by 7 bases and J by 0 bases, with 10 bases between the two germline ends. This CDR3 is built from 14 residues. CDR3 residues: CASTLGHSGNTIYF. CDR3 DNA: TGTGCCAGCACCCTAGGCCACTCTGGAAACACCATATATTTT.

The rearrangement links TRBV20-1 to TRBJ2-7, with D perhaps TRBD2 (5 bases). The CDR3 covers 13 residues. Per the germline V gene, CDR1 is DFQATT and CDR2 is SNEGSKA (reference sequence). Deletions cut 6 bases from V and 5 bases from J, with 17 bases between. The CDR3 loop is CSATKWTANEQYF. The CDR3 DNA follows: TGCAGTGCCACGAAATGGACTGCGAACGAGCAGTACTTC.

The chain combines TRBV5-6 with TRBJ1-1; D may be TRBD1 (5 bases). The V gene's germline CDR1 is SGHDT and CDR2 YYEEEE. CDR3 length: 15 amino acids. Trimming removed 0 bases at V and 3 bases at J, with 12 bases between. CDR3 sequence (DNA): TGTGCCAGCAGCTTGGCCGGGCAGGGCGACACTGAAGCTTTCTTT. This translates into CASSLAGQGDTEAFF.

The sample holds a few counts of this clonotype. The rearrangement links TRBV6-5 to TRBJ1-2; 9 bases agree with TRBD1. Germline values: CDR1 MNHEY, CDR2 SVGAGI. Trimming cost V 2 bases and J 2 bases; bases outside gene matches: 6. This CDR3 has 16 residues. The CDR3 DNA follows: TGTGCCAGCAGTTACCGTCCCGGGACAGGGAACTATGGCTACACCTTC. Its translation: CASSYRPGTGNYGYTF.

This clonotype was detected only a few times. V is TRBV9 and J is TRBJ2-1; 10 nucleotides line up with TRBD1. CDR1 and CDR2 from the germline V gene are SGDLS and YYNGEE. The J segment lost 4 bases and the V segment lost 4 bases, leaving 5 bases of the junction unmatched. The CDR3 totals 15 residues. In nucleotides, the CDR3 is TGTGCCAGCAGCCCCCAGGGACAGGGGTACAATGAGCAGTTCTTC. Its translation is CASSPQGQGYNEQFF.

This clonotype was observed a few times. V gene TRBV2 combines with J gene TRBJ2-2; 7 bases line up with TRBD1. The CDR3 covers 14 residues. Germline values: CDR1 SNHLY, CDR2 FYNNEI. The V gene end was trimmed by 6 bases and the J gene end by 2 bases; junction bases not matched to a gene: 3. The CDR3 loop is CASRGTVNTGELFF. The CDR3 nucleotides are TGTGCCAGCAGGGGGACAGTTAACACCGGGGAGCTGTTTTTT.

This rearrangement joins TRBV20-1 to TRBJ2-7; 11 bases fit TRBD2. Losses at the gene ends were 5 bases for V and 0 bases for J; bases not matched to a gene: 9. The CDR3 is 16 amino acids. CDR1 DFQATT and CDR2 SNEGSKA come from the germline V gene (reference sequence). The CDR3: CSAPLTSGGSSYEQYF. The CDR3 nucleotides read TGCAGTGCTCCCTTAACTAGCGGGGGTAGCTCCTACGAGCAGTACTTC.

This clonotype was seen repeatedly, ten times or more. V usage is TRBV7-2 and J usage is TRBJ1-6; the D is unclear. From germline, CDR1 is SGHTA and CDR2 FQGNSA. V was cut by 5 bases and J by 7 bases, with 9 bases left in between. The CDR3 has 13 residues. The CDR3: CASSIGPNSPLHF. CDR3 bases: TGTGCCAGCAGCATCGGGCCCAATTCACCCCTCCACTTT.

The V call is TRBV5-1, the J call TRBJ2-3; D unclear. V dropped 4 bases and J dropped 4 bases, with 16 bases sitting between them. Germline V gene lookup returns CDR1 SGHRS and CDR2 YFSETQ. CDR3 size: 15 residues. CDR3 bases: TGCGCCAGCAGCCTCACGGGCTTTATCCCAGATACGCAGTATTTT. Translation gives CASSLTGFIPDTQYF.

The chain combines TRBV2 with TRBJ1-1; D remains unclear. The CDR3 spans 13 residues. CDR1 and CDR2 from the germline V gene are SNHLY and FYNNEI. V lost 5 bases and J 1 base, leaving 8 bases between the germline ends. CDR3 region: CASSPYGNTEAFF. The DNA for the CDR3 is TGTGCCAGCAGTCCCTATGGGAACACTGAAGCTTTCTTT.

This clonotype was seen more than once but under ten times. The chain combines TRBV5-6 with TRBJ2-5; D possibly corresponds to TRBD2 (5 bases). CDR3 size: 11 residues. Germline CDR1 is SGHDT and CDR2 is YYEEEE. V was shortened by 5 bases and J by 7 bases, with 9 bases between the two germline ends. The CDR3 bases are TGTGCCAGCAGAGCGGCCGGGACCCAGTACTTC. This sequence encodes CASRAAGTQYF.